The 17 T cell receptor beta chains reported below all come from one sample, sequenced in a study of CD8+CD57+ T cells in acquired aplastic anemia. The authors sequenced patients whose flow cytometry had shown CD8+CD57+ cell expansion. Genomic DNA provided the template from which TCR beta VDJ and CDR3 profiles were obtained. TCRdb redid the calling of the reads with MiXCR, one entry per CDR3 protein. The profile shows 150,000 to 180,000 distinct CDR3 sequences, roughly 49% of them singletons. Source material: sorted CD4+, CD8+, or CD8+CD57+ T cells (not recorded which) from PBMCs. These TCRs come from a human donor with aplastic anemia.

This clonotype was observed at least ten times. This chain's CDR3 is CSVEDPALYGYTF. CDR3 coding DNA: TGCAGCGTTGAAGACCCGGCCCTCTATGGCTACACCTTC. The chain joins TRBV29-1 to TRBJ1-2; D call uncertain. CDR1 is SQVTM and CDR2 is ANQGSEA in the germline V gene. The V end was cut by 0 bases, the J end by 4 bases, with 9 bases between. The CDR3 totals 13 residues.

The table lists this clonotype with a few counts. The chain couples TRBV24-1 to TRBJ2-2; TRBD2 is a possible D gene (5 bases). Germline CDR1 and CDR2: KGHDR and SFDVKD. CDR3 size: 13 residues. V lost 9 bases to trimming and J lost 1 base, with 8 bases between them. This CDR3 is CATERRNTGELFF. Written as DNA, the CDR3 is TGTGCCACCGAGCGGCGGAACACCGGGGAGCTGTTTTTT.

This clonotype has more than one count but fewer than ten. This CDR3 is CASRAGYNSPLHF. Here the CDR3 DNA reads TGTGCCAGCAGGGCGGGTTATAATTCACCCCTCCACTTT. This chain connects TRBV7-8 to TRBJ1-6; D gene ambiguous. Deletions cut 6 bases from V and 4 bases from J, with 7 bases between. There are 13 residues in the CDR3. CDR1 is SGHVS, CDR2 FQNEAQ, per germline.

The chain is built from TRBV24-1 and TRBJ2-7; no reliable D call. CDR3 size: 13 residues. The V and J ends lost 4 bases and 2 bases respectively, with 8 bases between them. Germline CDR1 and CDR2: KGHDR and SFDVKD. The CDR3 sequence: CATSETGTYEQYF. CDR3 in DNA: TGTGCCACCAGTGAAACCGGTACCTACGAGCAGTACTTC.

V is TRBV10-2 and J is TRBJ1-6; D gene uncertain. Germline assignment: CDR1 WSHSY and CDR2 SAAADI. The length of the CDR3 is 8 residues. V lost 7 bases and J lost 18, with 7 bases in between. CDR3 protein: CASKAHHF. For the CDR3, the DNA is TGCGCCAGCAAAGCACACCACTTT.

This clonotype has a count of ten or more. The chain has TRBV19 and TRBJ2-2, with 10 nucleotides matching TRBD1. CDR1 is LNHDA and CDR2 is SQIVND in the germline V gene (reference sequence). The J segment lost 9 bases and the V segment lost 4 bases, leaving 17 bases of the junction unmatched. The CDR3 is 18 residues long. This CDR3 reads CASSTASGTGVMGRELFF. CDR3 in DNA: TGTGCCAGTAGTACTGCCTCCGGGACAGGGGTAATGGGCAGGGAGCTGTTTTTT. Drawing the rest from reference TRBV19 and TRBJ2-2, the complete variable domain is DGGITQSPKYLFRKEGQNVTLSCEQNLNHDAMYWYRQDPGQGLRLIYYSQIVNDFQKGDIAEGYSVSREKKESFPLTVTSAQKNPTAFYLCASSTASGTGVMGRELFFGEGSRLTVL.

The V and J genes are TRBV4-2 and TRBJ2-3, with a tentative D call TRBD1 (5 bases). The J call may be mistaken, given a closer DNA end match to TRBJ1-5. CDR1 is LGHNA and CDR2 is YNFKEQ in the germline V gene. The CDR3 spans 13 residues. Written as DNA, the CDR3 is TGTGCCAGCAGCCAAGATGGGACCGATACGCAGCATTTT. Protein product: CASSQDGTDTQHF.

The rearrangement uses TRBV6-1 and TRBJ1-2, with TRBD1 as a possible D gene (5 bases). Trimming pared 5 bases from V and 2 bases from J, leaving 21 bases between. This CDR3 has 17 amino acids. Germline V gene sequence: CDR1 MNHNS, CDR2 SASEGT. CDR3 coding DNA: TGTGCCAGCAGTCGGACTAGCGGGGCGGAATCAAACTATGGCTACACCTTC. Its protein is CASSRTSGAESNYGYTF.

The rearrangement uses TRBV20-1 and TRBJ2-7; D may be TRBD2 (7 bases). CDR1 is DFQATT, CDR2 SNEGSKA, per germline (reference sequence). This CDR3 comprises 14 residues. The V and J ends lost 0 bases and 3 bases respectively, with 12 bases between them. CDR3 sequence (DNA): TGCAGTGCTAGAGAGCCGGGGGGCGGCTACGAGCAGTACTTC. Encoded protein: CSAREPGGGYEQYF.

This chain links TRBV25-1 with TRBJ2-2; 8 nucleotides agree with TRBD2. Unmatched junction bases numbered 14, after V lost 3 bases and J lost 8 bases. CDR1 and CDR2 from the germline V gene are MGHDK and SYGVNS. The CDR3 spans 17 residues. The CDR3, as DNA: TGTGCCAGCAGTGATCCGGGGGGGAATTCCGACGCGGGGGAGCTGTTTTTT. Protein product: CASSDPGGNSDAGELFF. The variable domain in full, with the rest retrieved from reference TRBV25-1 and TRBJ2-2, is EADIYQTPRYLVIGTGKKITLECSQTMGHDKMYWYQQDPGMELHLIHYSYGVNSTEKGDLSSESTVSRIRTEHFPLTLESARPSHTSQYLCASSDPGGNSDAGELFFGEGSRLTVL.

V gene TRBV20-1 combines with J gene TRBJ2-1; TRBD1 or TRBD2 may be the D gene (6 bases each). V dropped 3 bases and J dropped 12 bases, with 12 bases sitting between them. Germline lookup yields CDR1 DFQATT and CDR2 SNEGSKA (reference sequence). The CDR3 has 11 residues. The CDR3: CSASGGQGQFF. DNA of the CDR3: TGCAGTGCTAGCGGGGGCCAAGGGCAGTTCTTC.

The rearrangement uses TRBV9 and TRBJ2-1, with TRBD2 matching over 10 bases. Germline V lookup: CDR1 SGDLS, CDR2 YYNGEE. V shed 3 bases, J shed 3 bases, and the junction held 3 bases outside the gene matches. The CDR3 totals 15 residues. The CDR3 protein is CASSAASGSYNEQFF. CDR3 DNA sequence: TGTGCCAGCAGCGCCGCTAGCGGGAGCTACAATGAGCAGTTCTTC.

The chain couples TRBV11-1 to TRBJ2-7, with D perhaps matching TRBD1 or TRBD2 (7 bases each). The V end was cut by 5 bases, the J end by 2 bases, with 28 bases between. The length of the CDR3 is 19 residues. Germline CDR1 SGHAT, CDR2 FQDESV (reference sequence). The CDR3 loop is CASSPRGTVEGSRAYEQYF. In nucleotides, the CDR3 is TGTGCCAGCAGCCCGCGGGGGACAGTCGAAGGGAGTCGAGCCTACGAGCAGTACTTC. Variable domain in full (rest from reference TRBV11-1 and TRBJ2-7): EAEVAQSPRYKITEKSQAVAFWCDPISGHATLYWYRQILGQGPELLVQFQDESVVDDSQLPKDRFSAERLKGVDSTLKIQPAELGDSAMYLCASSPRGTVEGSRAYEQYFGPGTRLTVT.

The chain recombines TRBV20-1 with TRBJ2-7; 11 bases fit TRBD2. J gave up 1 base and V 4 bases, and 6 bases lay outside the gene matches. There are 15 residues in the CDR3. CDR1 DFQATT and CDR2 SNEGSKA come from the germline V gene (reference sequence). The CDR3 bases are TGCAGTGCTAATGAAGGGACTAGCGGATCCTACGAGCAGTACTTC. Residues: CSANEGTSGSYEQYF.

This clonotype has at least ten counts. Written as DNA, the CDR3 is TGTGCCAGCAGCCCACTGGGGAACATTCAGTACTTC. Residues: CASSPLGNIQYF. The V and J genes are TRBV7-9 and TRBJ2-4; D ambiguous. CDR1 SEHNR and CDR2 FQNEAQ come from the germline V gene (reference sequence). Trimming removed 5 bases at V and 7 bases at J, with 9 bases between. The CDR3 runs to 12 residues. Full variable domain (rest looked up from reference TRBV7-9 and TRBJ2-4): DTGVSQNPRHKITKRGQNVTFRCDPISEHNRLYWYRQTLGQGPEFLTYFQNEAQLEKSRLLSDRFSAERPKGSFSTLEIQRTEQGDSAMYLCASSPLGNIQYFGAGTRLSVL.

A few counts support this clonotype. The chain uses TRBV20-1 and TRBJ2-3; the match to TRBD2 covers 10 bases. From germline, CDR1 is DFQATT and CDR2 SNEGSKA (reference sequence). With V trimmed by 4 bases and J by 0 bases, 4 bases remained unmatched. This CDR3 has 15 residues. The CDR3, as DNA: TGCAGTGCTATAGGACTAGCGGACAGCACAGATACGCAGTATTTT. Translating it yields CSAIGLADSTDTQYF.

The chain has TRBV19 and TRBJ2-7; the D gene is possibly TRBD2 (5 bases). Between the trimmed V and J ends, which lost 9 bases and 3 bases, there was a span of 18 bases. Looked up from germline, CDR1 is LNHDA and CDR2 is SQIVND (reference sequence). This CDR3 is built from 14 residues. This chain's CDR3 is CASSQDLALYEQYF. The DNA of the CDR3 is TGTGCCAGCAGCCAAGACCTAGCACTCTACGAGCAGTACTTC.